This TCR beta chain appears in the sequencing data of a study of blood T cell repertoires in COVID-19. CDR3 length: 16 amino acids. V lost 5 bases, J lost 4 bases, and 13 bases stayed unmatched. The germline V gene has CDR1 MNHEY and CDR2 SMNVEV (reference sequence). The authors' processing: From reference gene primer amplification, estimates of nucleated cell counts were derived. TCRdb keeps only in-frame clones here, not all; method: immunoSEQ multiplex PCR. D and trimming were read from the DNA, whereas the V and J calls and clone size are those reported in that table. Of more than 150,000 clones listed, approximately 85% are singletons.

This TCR was recovered from a woman aged 80 or over with acute or convalescent COVID-19. The sequenced sample was peripheral blood. The V gene is TRBV27, the J gene TRBJ1-2; TRBD1 aligns across 7 bases. The CDR3 is CASSTILGTDFYGYTF. DNA for the CDR3: TGTGCCAGCAGTACCATCCTTGGGACAGACTTCTATGGCTACACCTTC.